This T cell receptor beta chain derives from a study of control samples from healthy donors and cancer patients. Assay used: immunoSEQ multiplex PCR; TCRdb lists only in-frame clones, some missing. The sample shows some 77,000 clones, about 89% of them seen only once. The V gene lost 1 base and the J gene lost 1 base, with 4 bases spanning the gap. This CDR3 has 13 residues. The germline V gene encodes CDR1 LNHNV and CDR2 YYDKDF (reference sequence). Sequenced material: blood. The TCR originated in a woman in her sixties or seventies in good health. The chain couples TRBV15 to TRBJ1-1; D unresolved. The CDR3 spells CATSRVGNTEAFF. CDR3 sequence (DNA): TGTGCCACCAGCAGAGTCGGGAACACTGAAGCTTTCTTT.